This TCR beta chain was obtained from a study of blood T cell repertoires in COVID-19. Turning to the study itself: Acute and convalescent COVID-19 samples came from the United States, Italy and Spain. T cells, B-cell-depleted T cells, or PBMCs provided the cDNA or gDNA that served as material.

In the study's own analysis: Reference gene primer amplification yielded estimated nucleated cell counts. TCRdb's copy holds only in-frame clones and misses some; the assay was immunoSEQ multiplex PCR. The V and J calls and clone size come from that table; D and trimming were worked out from the DNA. The sample yields some 140,000 clones, around three quarters seen once. There are a few counts of this clone. The CDR3 has 13 amino acids. The germline V and J ends were trimmed by 1 base and 2 bases, with 5 bases remaining between them. Germline V gene sequence: CDR1 SEHNR, CDR2 FQNEAQ (reference sequence).

The clonotype originates from a human donor in a cohort sampled during active COVID-19. The rearrangement joins TRBV7-9 to TRBJ1-2; D is undetermined. Sequencing used peripheral blood. The CDR3 coding sequence is TGTGCCAGCAGCTTAGTCCAGAACTATGGCTACACCTTC. This translates into CASSLVQNYGYTF.